The following is a TCR beta chain sequence with its context. The antigen is unknown. The sample is drawn from a study of identifying expanded T cells in peripheral blood. General study points: Differentially abundant clones: around 1.2 between replicates, around 16 at roughly 15 days, 18 to 20 at four.

With 6 bases clipped from V and 0 bases from J, the junction kept 8 bases outside the gene matches. Germline loops: CDR1 SNHLY, CDR2 FYNNEI. This CDR3 comprises 16 residues. Some clones are missing from TCRdb's copy, which holds only in-frame ones; the method was immunoSEQ multiplex PCR. The sample holds some 70,000 clones, about nine tenths seen once. The source material was blood. The gene calls are TRBV2 and TRBJ1-3, with 7 bases matching TRBD1. The TCR comes from a person aged 18-70 years in good health. CDR3 loop: CASSLTGSRSGNTIYF. For the CDR3, the DNA is TGTGCCAGCAGCCTGACAGGGAGTCGCTCTGGAAACACCATATATTTT.